This T cell receptor (beta chain) was identified during a study of OX40 agonist ivuxolimab in advanced cancers. In the study overall: Patients were given ivuxolimab, an antibody that agonizes OX40 (CD134).

Germline CDR1 is MDHEN and CDR2 is SYDVKM. Trimming stripped 3 bases from V and 7 bases from J, with 7 bases between. The CDR3 has 11 amino acids. Study-wide results and caveats: Partial responders dosed at 0.1-3.0 mg/kg displayed clonal expansion ranking among the lowest.

Sequencing used immunoSEQ multiplex PCR; TCRdb keeps in-frame clones, though not all of them. This sample has over 10,000 clones, with about 83% found just once. Points on this clone: The antigen remains unidentified.

J is TRBJ2-7 and V is TRBV28; D is perhaps TRBD2 (5 bases). This sequence originates from an adult with an advanced solid tumor such as melanoma, head and neck, liver or kidney cancer. The sequenced sample was CD4+ or CD8+ T cells sorted from blood, obtained in a trial of the OX40 agonist ivuxolimab. The DNA for the CDR3 is TGTGCCAGCAGTTTCGGAGGTGAGCAGTACTTC. Its translation: CASSFGGEQYF.